This entry lists 31 T cell receptor beta chains sequenced from one sample in a study of blood T cell repertoires in COVID-19. Generated by immunoSEQ multiplex PCR, the TCRdb table keeps only in-frame clones and is missing some. The sample records about 180,000 clones, approximately 89% being singletons. Input material: peripheral blood. The receptors come from a woman aged 30 to 39 with acute or convalescent COVID-19.

V usage is TRBV3-1 (or the pseudogene TRBV3-2) and J usage is TRBJ2-5, with TRBD1 matching over 8 bases. In germline, CDR1 is LGHDT, CDR2 YNNKEL (reference sequence). Unmatched junction bases numbered 5, after V lost 6 bases and J lost 2 bases. CDR3 length: 14 amino acids. In DNA form, the CDR3 reads TGTGCCAGCAGTCGGACAGGGTCACAAGAGACCCAGTACTTC. It encodes CASSRTGSQETQYF.

The chain carries TRBV6-2 or TRBV6-3 and TRBJ2-1; possible D gene TRBD2, 6 bases. Between the trimmed V and J ends, which lost 0 bases and 5 bases, there was a span of 17 bases. CDR3 length: 17 residues. The V gene's germline CDR1 is MNHEY and CDR2 SVGEGT. CDR3 coding DNA: TGTGCCAGCAGTTACTCGTCTAGGAGGGGAACACACAATGAGCAGTTCTTC. This translates into CASSYSSRRGTHNEQFF.

The CDR3 reads CASSVGYEQYF. The CDR3 nucleotides read TGTGCCAGCAGCGTCGGCTACGAGCAGTACTTC. The chain couples TRBV9 to TRBJ2-7, with D hard to call. The germline V gene encodes CDR1 SGDLS and CDR2 YYNGEE. This CDR3 has 11 residues. Trimming took off 2 bases at V and 3 bases at J, with 3 bases between the two ends.

This rearrangement joins TRBV11-2 to TRBJ2-7; 10 nucleotides match TRBD2. Germline V gene sequence: CDR1 SGHAT, CDR2 FQNNGV. J was trimmed by 2 bases and V by 1 base; bases with no gene match: 8. The CDR3 has 17 amino acids. CDR3 DNA sequence: TGTGCCAGCAGCTTAGTGGGGACTAGCGAGGAGACCTACGAGCAGTACTTC. It translates to CASSLVGTSEETYEQYF.

The rearrangement uses TRBV6-5 and TRBJ2-1; D is possibly TRBD2 (6 bases). V lost 7 bases and J 2 bases, leaving 9 bases between the germline ends. Germline V gives CDR1 MNHEY, CDR2 SVGAGI. The CDR3 spans 13 residues. The CDR3 region has the DNA TGTGCCAGCACTACTAGCCCCTACAATGAGCAGTTCTTC. It specifies CASTTSPYNEQFF.

The chain carries TRBV20-1 and TRBJ1-1; D unresolved. V gave up 6 bases and J gave up 7 bases, with 9 bases separating them. The germline V gene has CDR1 DFQATT and CDR2 SNEGSKA (reference sequence). The CDR3 runs to 10 residues. CDR3 loop: CSAMSLEAFF. In DNA, the CDR3 is TGCAGTGCCATGTCACTTGAAGCTTTCTTT.

V gene TRBV28 combines with J gene TRBJ1-5; no reliable D call. V was pared by 5 bases and J by 0 bases, with 11 bases between. The germline gives CDR1 MDHEN, CDR2 SYDVKM. The CDR3 runs to 15 residues. CDR3 sequence (DNA): TGTGCCAGCAGTGGGCCGGTCTATAGCAATCAGCCCCAGCATTTT. Amino acid sequence: CASSGPVYSNQPQHF.

The V gene is TRBV9, the J gene TRBJ1-6; D gene ambiguous. Germline V gene sequence: CDR1 SGDLS, CDR2 YYNGEE. The CDR3 consists of 14 residues. V lost 3 bases and J lost 4, with 8 bases in between. CDR3 DNA sequence: TGTGCCAGCAGCGGTCAGGTTTATAATTCACCCCTCCACTTT. Translating it yields CASSGQVYNSPLHF.

The sample holds one count of this clone. The rearrangement joins TRBV5-1 to TRBJ1-2; 8 bases match TRBD1. CDR3 size: 13 residues. The trim removed 6 bases at V and 4 bases at J, leaving 5 bases unmatched. The germline CDR1 and CDR2 sequences are SGHRS and YFSETQ. The DNA for the CDR3 is TGCGCCAGCACGGACAGGGACTTCTATGGCTACACCTTC. Encoded protein: CASTDRDFYGYTF.

The chain couples TRBV6-6 to TRBJ2-7; TRBD1 matches at 7 bases. V lost 6 bases to trimming and J lost 2 bases; unmatched junction nucleotides: 7. The CDR3 covers 14 residues. Germline CDR1 and CDR2: MNHNY and SVGAGI (reference sequence). CDR3 residues: CASRVSGGTYEQYF. The CDR3 region has the DNA TGTGCCAGCAGGGTTTCAGGGGGAACCTACGAGCAGTACTTC.

The rearrangement joins TRBV7-8 to TRBJ1-5; D perhaps matches TRBD1 (5 bases). The CDR3 runs 14 residues. V was clipped by 2 bases and J by 4 bases, with 9 bases between them. Germline lookup yields CDR1 SGHVS and CDR2 FQNEAQ. The CDR3 region is CASSLTRGNQPQHF. In DNA form, the CDR3 reads TGTGCCAGCAGCTTAACCCGGGGGAATCAGCCCCAGCATTTT.

J is TRBJ1-2 and V is TRBV12-3 or TRBV12-4; D is perhaps TRBD1 (5 bases). Trimming took 1 base from V and 7 from J, leaving 10 bases between them. This CDR3 has 13 amino acids. The chain's CDR3 is CASSLVGGGGYTF. CDR3 bases: TGTGCCAGCAGTTTAGTTGGGGGGGGTGGCTACACCTTC.

This chain connects TRBV19 to TRBJ2-1; TRBD2 matches 8 bases. J lost 7 bases, V lost 5 bases, and 7 bases had no gene match. The germline gives CDR1 LNHDA, CDR2 SQIVND (reference sequence). The CDR3 is made up of 14 amino acids. CDR3 loop: CASSETGGPNEQFF. CDR3 DNA: TGTGCCAGTAGTGAAACGGGAGGGCCTAATGAGCAGTTCTTC.

V usage is TRBV4-1 and J usage is TRBJ1-5, with D maybe TRBD1 (5 bases). The CDR3 totals 13 residues. Per the germline V gene, CDR1 is MGHRA and CDR2 is YSYEKL. V was trimmed by 0 bases and J by 13 bases, leaving 13 bases between them. This CDR3 is CASSQDRGAGQHF. The CDR3 bases are TGCGCCAGCAGCCAAGATCGCGGGGCTGGGCAGCATTTT.

In its sample, this clone was seen once. The V gene is TRBV28, the J gene TRBJ2-5; 14 bases align to TRBD2. CDR3 size: 15 residues. Trimming took 6 bases from V and 5 from J; bases not matched to a gene: 5. Germline V gives CDR1 MDHEN, CDR2 SYDVKM. The CDR3 protein is CASSSGLAGVETQYF. The CDR3 DNA is TGTGCCAGCAGCTCGGGACTAGCGGGAGTTGAGACCCAGTACTTC.

The V call is TRBV30, the J call TRBJ1-2; D perhaps matches TRBD1 (6 bases). Germline V gene lookup returns CDR1 GTSNPN and CDR2 SVGIG (reference sequence). The CDR3 contains 17 residues. V lost 3 bases and J lost 8, with 28 bases in between. The CDR3: CAWSLWRTSTGQTGYTF. The CDR3 region has the DNA TGTGCCTGGAGCCTGTGGCGTACCAGTACGGGACAAACAGGCTACACCTTC.

This rearrangement joins TRBV27 to TRBJ2-5, with 14 positions matching TRBD2. Germline V gene lookup returns CDR1 MNHEY and CDR2 SMNVEV (reference sequence). Trimming cost V 5 bases and J 4 bases; bases outside gene matches: 12. The CDR3 has 18 residues. CDR3 loop: CASSTRLAGGPVGETQYF. The CDR3 DNA is TGTGCCAGCAGTACCCGACTAGCGGGAGGGCCGGTGGGAGAGACCCAGTACTTC.

This chain links TRBV20-1 with TRBJ2-2; the match to TRBD1 covers 10 bases. In germline, CDR1 is DFQATT, CDR2 SNEGSKA (reference sequence). V dropped 4 bases and J dropped 6; count of bases not matched to a gene: 5. The CDR3 loop spans 14 amino acids. The CDR3 nucleotides read TGCAGTGCTATTGACAGGGGGCGCGCCGGGGAGCTGTTTTTT. It codes for CSAIDRGRAGELFF.

V is TRBV27 and J is TRBJ2-2, with D possibly matching TRBD2 (6 bases). The germline CDR1 and CDR2 sequences are MNHEY and SMNVEV (reference sequence). V shed 3 bases and J shed 0 bases, with 8 bases lying between them. This CDR3 has 15 residues. The DNA of the CDR3 is TGTGCCAGCAGTTTGCGGGAAACGAACACCGGGGAGCTGTTTTTT. Translation gives CASSLRETNTGELFF.

This clone occurred once. J is TRBJ2-5 and V is TRBV6-5, with D hard to call. V lost 5 bases and J 5 bases, leaving 12 bases between the germline ends. Germline CDR1 and CDR2: MNHEY and SVGAGI. The CDR3 is 13 residues long. DNA of the CDR3: TGTGCCAGCAGTCCCCCCGGTCGGGAGACCCAGTACTTC. Translating gives CASSPPGRETQYF.

J is TRBJ2-6 and V is TRBV7-9; 11 bases map to TRBD1. Unmatched junction bases numbered 3, after V lost 5 bases and J lost 3 bases. CDR1 and CDR2 from the germline V gene are SEHNR and FQNEAQ (reference sequence). The CDR3 runs to 16 residues. The CDR3 reads CASSGTGGFGANVLTF. The CDR3 DNA follows: TGTGCCAGCAGCGGGACAGGGGGGTTTGGGGCCAACGTCCTGACTTTC.

The V and J genes are TRBV18 and TRBJ2-3; weak D call: TRBD2 (6 bases). Trimming shortened V by 2 bases and J by 0 bases, and 12 bases separated the two germline ends. The V gene's germline CDR1 is KGHSH and CDR2 LQKENI. This CDR3 has 16 amino acids. CDR3 loop: CASSPGTSLSTDTQYF. The CDR3 coding sequence is TGTGCCAGCTCACCAGGAACTAGCCTTAGCACAGATACGCAGTATTTT.

The chain links TRBV3-1 (or the pseudogene TRBV3-2) to TRBJ2-1, with D maybe TRBD2 (6 bases). The CDR3 has 14 amino acids. CDR1 and CDR2 from the germline V gene are LGHDT and YNNKEL (reference sequence). V gave up 2 bases and J gave up 9 bases, with 14 bases separating them. CDR3 coding DNA: TGTGCCAGCAGCCAAACCGGGACTGCTGGTGAGCAGTTCTTC. Protein sequence: CASSQTGTAGEQFF.

The J gene is TRBJ1-2, the V gene TRBV7-9; D gene uncertain. The CDR3 is 13 amino acids. Trimming removed 1 base at V and 11 bases at J, with 14 bases between. Germline values: CDR1 SEHNR, CDR2 FQNEAQ (reference sequence). CDR3 protein: CASSLGFDGQYTF. In DNA form, the CDR3 reads TGTGCCAGCAGCTTAGGGTTCGATGGGCAGTACACCTTC. The full variable domain, in which reference TRBV7-9 and TRBJ1-2 provide the parts outside the CDR3, is DTGVSQNPRHKITKRGQNVTFRCDPISEHNRLYWYRQTLGQGPEFLTYFQNEAQLEKSRLLSDRFSAERPKGSFSTLEIQRTEQGDSAMYLCASSLGFDGQYTFGSGTRLTVV.

The chain recombines TRBV18 with TRBJ1-1; 7 positions match TRBD1. V was clipped by 3 bases and J by 0 bases; unmatched bases: 7. The CDR3 consists of 16 residues. From germline, CDR1 is KGHSH and CDR2 LQKENI. CDR3 in amino acids: CASSPVTGNLNTEAFF. DNA for the CDR3: TGTGCCAGCTCACCGGTGACAGGGAACCTGAACACTGAAGCTTTCTTT.

The chain joins TRBV7-6 to TRBJ1-5; no reliable D call. The CDR3 spans 13 residues. Germline-derived CDR1 and CDR2 are SGHVS and FNYEAQ. V was pared by 4 bases and J by 5 bases, with 9 bases between. CDR3 nucleotides: TGTGCCAGCAGCTCAGACTCTGATCAGCCCCAGCATTTT. This codes for CASSSDSDQPQHF.

The CDR3 spells CASKTVSNEQFF. CDR3 coding DNA: TGTGCCAGCAAAACGGTTAGCAATGAGCAGTTCTTC. This chain links TRBV28 with TRBJ2-1; D unclear. V was trimmed by 7 bases and J by 6 bases, leaving 10 bases between them. From germline, CDR1 is MDHEN and CDR2 SYDVKM. CDR3 size: 12 residues.

This clone has a single count. The genes are TRBV25-1 and TRBJ1-4; 10 bases align to TRBD1. Per the germline V gene, CDR1 is MGHDK and CDR2 is SYGVNS. J lost 7 bases, V lost 3 bases, and 5 bases had no gene match. The CDR3 is 15 amino acids. The CDR3 is CASSDPGQGFEKLFF. CDR3 coding DNA: TGTGCCAGCAGTGACCCGGGACAGGGGTTTGAAAAACTGTTTTTT.

This clone occurred once. The chain combines TRBV5-4 with TRBJ1-6; 9 bases fit TRBD1. The junction had 9 bases not matched to a gene; V was cut back by 0 bases and J by 8 bases. The CDR3 extends over 17 amino acids. The germline V gene has CDR1 SGHNT and CDR2 YYREEE (reference sequence). As DNA, the CDR3 is TGTGCCAGCAGCTTGGGAACAGGGGGCTTTTACGATTCACCCCTCCACTTT. This gives the protein CASSLGTGGFYDSPLHF. The full variable domain, rest sourced from reference TRBV5-4 and TRBJ1-6, is ETGVTQSPTHLIKTRGQQVTLRCSSQSGHNTVSWYQQALGQGPQFIFQYYREEENGRGNFPPRFSGLQFPNYSSELNVNALELDDSALYLCASSLGTGGFYDSPLHFGNGTRLTVT.

J is TRBJ1-3 and V is TRBV12-3 or TRBV12-4; D is possibly TRBD1 (5 bases). V was cut by 4 bases and J by 8 bases, with 12 bases left in between. This CDR3 contains 13 residues. CDR3 nucleotides: TGTGCCAGCAGTTCCGCGGGGGTTTACACCATATATTTT. Its protein product is CASSSAGVYTIYF.

For the CDR3, the DNA is TGTGCCAGTAGTAAAACAGGGATTTGGAGCAATCAGCCCCAGCATTTT. It codes for CASSKTGIWSNQPQHF. The V and J genes are TRBV19 and TRBJ1-5, with D perhaps matching TRBD1 (6 bases). CDR3 size: 16 residues. V was pared by 4 bases and J by 1 base, with 14 bases between. Per germline, CDR1 LNHDA and CDR2 SQIVND (reference sequence). Drawing the rest from reference TRBV19 and TRBJ1-5, the complete variable domain is DGGITQSPKYLFRKEGQNVTLSCEQNLNHDAMYWYRQDPGQGLRLIYYSQIVNDFQKGDIAEGYSVSREKKESFPLTVTSAQKNPTAFYLCASSKTGIWSNQPQHFGDGTRLSIL.